Listed here are 32 T cell receptor beta chains from one sample, sequenced in a study of shared clonotypes between healthy human individuals. Data came from immunoSEQ multiplex PCR; TCRdb stores just in-frame clones and leaves some out. Of 850,000 to 1,100,000 clones in the sample, approximately 75% are singletons; the top ten hold approximately 0.95%. What was sequenced was memory CD4+ T cells from PBMCs. Sample subset: CD45RA-negative fraction. All receptors come from a man in his late teens or twenties in good health. Some clones in this sample may be carry-over from other donors' samples.

The chain couples TRBV5-8 to TRBJ2-6; 7 bases fit TRBD1. CDR1 is SGHTS and CDR2 is YDEGEE in the germline V gene. Trimming at V came to 2 bases and at J to 2 bases, leaving 1 base not matched to a gene. The length of the CDR3 is 15 residues. The DNA of the CDR3 is TGTGCCAGCAGCTTCACAGGGGCTGGGGCCAACGTCCTGACTTTC. Translation: CASSFTGAGANVLTF.

The rearrangement links TRBV28 to TRBJ2-7; 7 bases fit TRBD2. The germline V gene encodes CDR1 MDHEN and CDR2 SYDVKM. The CDR3 totals 14 residues. J was trimmed by 0 bases and V by 6 bases; bases with no gene match: 5. The chain's CDR3 is CASSLSGGSYEQYF. The CDR3 DNA sequence: TGTGCCAGCAGCCTTTCGGGGGGCTCCTACGAGCAGTACTTC.

In its sample, this clone was seen a few times. The CDR3 DNA reads TGTGCCAGCAGTTTAGGTCAGGGGCTAGGGACCCAGTACTTC. Translating gives CASSLGQGLGTQYF. The gene calls are TRBV5-6 and TRBJ2-5; perhaps TRBD1 as D (6 bases). The germline V gene encodes CDR1 SGHDT and CDR2 YYEEEE. This CDR3 is built from 14 residues. V was pared by 5 bases and J by 7 bases, with 18 bases between.

The rearrangement links TRBV6-1 to TRBJ1-5, with a possible D match to TRBD1 (6 bases). The CDR3 consists of 16 residues. Per the germline V gene, CDR1 is MNHNS and CDR2 is SASEGT. Between the trimmed V and J ends, which lost 4 bases and 1 base, there was a span of 14 bases. The CDR3: CASSVQGPQSNQPQHF. The CDR3 DNA reads TGTGCCAGCAGTGTACAGGGCCCCCAAAGCAATCAGCCCCAGCATTTT.

The chain links TRBV7-2 to TRBJ2-3, with 7 positions matching TRBD1. The germline V gene has CDR1 SGHTA and CDR2 FQGNSA. After removal of 6 bases from V and 4 bases from J, the junction contained 4 bases not matched to a gene. The CDR3 contains 13 residues. The CDR3 nucleotides read TGTGCCAGCAGGTTACAGGGGTCAGATACGCAGTATTTT. It specifies CASRLQGSDTQYF.

The chain is built from TRBV6-6 and TRBJ2-1; D remains unclear. The CDR3 runs 13 residues. The V end lost 6 bases, the J end lost 3 bases, and 9 bases lay between the germline ends. Germline CDR1 reads MNHNY; CDR2 reads SVGAGI (reference sequence). CDR3 in DNA: TGTGCCAGCAGAAGTGGGTTCTACAATGAGCAGTTCTTC. Its translation is CASRSGFYNEQFF.

The rearrangement joins TRBV7-6 to TRBJ1-5; D is unresolved. This CDR3 has 13 amino acids. V was cut by 1 base and J by 3 bases, with 4 bases left in between. CDR1 and CDR2 (germline): SGHVS, FNYEAQ. The chain's CDR3 is CASSLENNQPQHF. CDR3 bases: TGTGCCAGCAGCTTAGAAAACAATCAGCCCCAGCATTTT.

The chain uses TRBV28 and TRBJ1-4; TRBD1 might be the D (5 bases). CDR3 length equals 14 residues. Germline V lookup: CDR1 MDHEN, CDR2 SYDVKM. With 10 bases removed from V and 0 bases from J, the gap between germline ends came to 12 bases. In DNA, the CDR3 is TGTGCCACCGGCGGAGGGGCAACTAATGAAAAACTGTTTTTT. This translates into CATGGGATNEKLFF.

CDR3 amino acids: CASTQGVRVTGANVLTF. The CDR3 nucleotides read TGTGCCAGCACCCAGGGGGTAAGGGTAACTGGGGCCAACGTCCTGACTTTC. This rearrangement joins TRBV9 to TRBJ2-6; 7 nucleotides line up with TRBD1. V gave up 6 bases and J gave up 2 bases; unmatched junction bases: 11. CDR1 is SGDLS, CDR2 YYNGEE, per germline. The CDR3 extends over 17 amino acids.

V gene TRBV15 combines with J gene TRBJ2-7; tentative D call: TRBD2 (5 bases). Trimming removed 0 bases at V and 5 bases at J, with 14 bases between. CDR1 and CDR2 (germline): LNHNV, YYDKDF (reference sequence). The CDR3 is 15 amino acids. CDR3 nucleotide sequence: TGTGCCACCAGCAGAGATCCGGTAGCGTCCCACGAGCAGTACTTC. Protein sequence: CATSRDPVASHEQYF. Full variable domain (rest looked up from reference TRBV15 and TRBJ2-7): DAMVIQNPRYQVTQFGKPVTLSCSQTLNHNVMYWYQQKSSQAPKLLFHYYDKDFNNEADTPDNFQSRRPNTSFCFLDIRSPGLGDTAMYLCATSRDPVASHEQYFGPGTRLTVT.

The V call is TRBV18, the J call TRBJ2-7; tentative D call: TRBD2 (6 bases). CDR1 is KGHSH, CDR2 LQKENI, per germline. Trimming stripped 3 bases from V and 9 bases from J, with 15 bases between. The CDR3 covers 13 residues. The DNA for the CDR3 is TGTGCCAGCTCACCGTCGGGGGTTCGCGGGCAGTACTTC. It yields the protein CASSPSGVRGQYF.

The sample holds one count of this clone. This chain joins TRBV6-1 and TRBJ2-3, with 8 bases that match TRBD2. CDR3 length: 14 amino acids. Germline CDR1 reads MNHNS; CDR2 reads SASEGT. Trimming removed 8 bases from V and 3 bases from J; junction bases left unmatched: 7. The CDR3 sequence: CASLRGLVTDTQYF. The CDR3 region has the DNA TGTGCCAGCCTACGGGGACTAGTGACAGATACGCAGTATTTT.

CDR3 in amino acids: CASSERGPADYGDEQFF. The CDR3 DNA reads TGTGCCAGCAGTGAACGGGGTCCTGCGGACTACGGCGATGAGCAGTTCTTC. The V gene is TRBV6-1, the J gene TRBJ2-1, with D perhaps TRBD2 (6 bases). V lost 2 bases to trimming and J lost 8 bases, with 22 bases between them. Looked up from germline, CDR1 is MNHNS and CDR2 is SASEGT. The CDR3 contains 17 residues.

As DNA, the CDR3 is TGCGCCAGCAGCGGAGGGGGAGGGTTTTCTGAAGCTTTCTTT. Amino acid sequence: CASSGGGGFSEAFF. The chain couples TRBV5-1 to TRBJ1-1, with D possibly being TRBD1 (6 bases). Germline V gene lookup returns CDR1 SGHRS and CDR2 YFSETQ. Trimming removed 4 bases from V and 6 bases from J, with 16 bases in between. The CDR3 runs 14 residues.

This chain links TRBV11-2 with TRBJ2-7, with D possibly called TRBD1 or TRBD2 (5 bases each). The CDR3 extends over 14 amino acids. V dropped 4 bases and J dropped 6 bases, with 16 bases sitting between them. CDR1 and CDR2 from the germline V gene are SGHAT and FQNNGV. Written as DNA, the CDR3 is TGTGCCAGCAGCTGGGGGACCGGATGGGTCGAGCAGTACTTC. It specifies CASSWGTGWVEQYF.

The chain employs TRBV9 and TRBJ2-6; D could derive from TRBD1 or TRBD2 (5 bases each). Germline CDR1 is SGDLS and CDR2 is YYNGEE. The V end lost 6 bases, the J end lost 0 bases, and 13 bases lay between the germline ends. This CDR3 region has 16 residues. The CDR3 reads CASTRGDYSGANVLTF. CDR3 bases: TGTGCCAGCACTAGAGGGGATTACTCTGGGGCCAACGTCCTGACTTTC.

The V gene is TRBV6-1, the J gene TRBJ2-3, with no clear D. V was shortened by 1 base and J by 2 bases, with 13 bases between the two germline ends. The germline CDR1 and CDR2 sequences are MNHNS and SASEGT. CDR3 length: 16 amino acids. The CDR3 loop reads CASSEGRSIDTDTQYF. Here the CDR3 DNA reads TGTGCCAGCAGTGAAGGACGTTCGATTGACACAGATACGCAGTATTTT.

This clone has only one observation. The J gene is TRBJ1-5, the V gene TRBV6-5, with D possibly being TRBD1 (6 bases). Germline lookup yields CDR1 MNHEY and CDR2 SVGAGI. Trimming pared 5 bases from V and 7 bases from J, leaving 12 bases between. This CDR3 spans 13 amino acids. CDR3 amino acids: CASSRQVGQPQHF. For the CDR3, the DNA is TGTGCCAGCAGTAGACAGGTCGGGCAGCCCCAGCATTTT.

J is TRBJ2-1 and V is TRBV5-4, with 11 bases identical to TRBD2. The V segment lost 4 bases and the J segment 6 bases; nucleotides outside the gene matches: 6. Germline V CDR1 and CDR2: SGHNT, YYREEE (reference sequence). The CDR3 spans 15 residues. The CDR3 reads CASSQTSGRANEQFF. CDR3 bases: TGTGCCAGCAGCCAAACTAGCGGGAGAGCCAATGAGCAGTTCTTC.

As to this clone: Different DNA sequences within this sample yield the same CDR3. This sequence joins TRBV5-4 and TRBJ2-1, with 7 nucleotides matching TRBD1. Germline trimming cut 5 bases from V and 0 bases from J; bases unmatched to any gene: 5. The CDR3 length is 15 residues. Per the germline V gene, CDR1 is SGHNT and CDR2 is YYREEE (reference sequence). CDR3 nucleotides: TGTGCCAGCAGTCTTACAGGGGACTCCTACAATGAGCAGTTCTTC. Protein sequence: CASSLTGDSYNEQFF.

This clone was recorded a few times. This sequence joins TRBV7-2 and TRBJ2-3, with 9 bases that match TRBD2. The CDR3 totals 16 residues. Germline CDR1 and CDR2: SGHTA and FQGNSA. V lost 5 bases, J lost 2 bases, and 8 bases stayed unmatched. Written as DNA, the CDR3 is TGTGCCAGCAGCCAGCTAGCGGGGCGGGTCACAGATACGCAGTATTTT. This sequence encodes CASSQLAGRVTDTQYF.

This clone was observed once. A read error may explain this, as a much larger clone is one base away. The chain's CDR3 is CASSTGRETQYF. The CDR3 nucleotides are TGTGCCAGCTCTACAGGGCGCGAGACCCAGTACTTC. The chain uses TRBV6-5 and TRBJ2-5, with TRBD1 as a possible D gene (6 bases). The CDR3 runs to 12 residues. CDR1 and CDR2 from the germline V gene are MNHEY and SVGAGI. Between the trimmed V and J ends, which lost 8 bases and 5 bases, there was a span of 12 bases.

The chain combines TRBV5-5 with TRBJ1-5; D is undetermined. Germline CDR1 SGHKS, CDR2 YYEKEE (reference sequence). V lost 0 bases, J lost 9 bases, and 10 bases lay in between. This CDR3 comprises 13 residues. CDR3 nucleotide sequence: TGTGCCAGCAGCTTGGAGGGCACTCGGCCCCAGCATTTT. Its protein is CASSLEGTRPQHF.

The chain joins TRBV6-6 to TRBJ2-7; TRBD1 matches 8 bases. This CDR3 contains 15 residues. Germline trimming cut 9 bases from V and 6 bases from J; bases unmatched to any gene: 16. From germline, CDR1 is MNHNY and CDR2 SVGAGI (reference sequence). The CDR3: CASGEVGQGLSEQYF. CDR3 sequence (DNA): TGTGCCAGTGGGGAGGTTGGACAGGGTCTCTCCGAGCAGTACTTC.

The J gene is TRBJ1-5, the V gene TRBV19; no clear D. The V gene's germline CDR1 is LNHDA and CDR2 SQIVND (reference sequence). The CDR3 length is 20 residues. With 2 bases removed from V and 0 bases from J, the gap between germline ends came to 23 bases. CDR3 sequence (DNA): TGTGCCAGTAGTATATGGGAGGAACCCTTTAGCCTTTATAGCAATCAGCCCCAGCATTTT. This encodes CASSIWEEPFSLYSNQPQHF.

The chain employs TRBV18 and TRBJ2-2, with unresolved D. CDR1 and CDR2 (germline): KGHSH, LQKENI. The CDR3 contains 15 residues. V dropped 1 base and J dropped 1 base, with 7 bases sitting between them. CDR3: CASSPLAGNTGELFF. The CDR3 DNA reads TGTGCCAGCTCACCACTGGCAGGGAACACCGGGGAGCTGTTTTTT.

The gene calls are TRBV30 and TRBJ2-7; D could derive from TRBD1 or TRBD2 (7 bases each). Germline V gene data show CDR1 as GTSNPN and CDR2 as SVGIG (reference sequence). Trimming shortened V by 3 bases and J by 3 bases, and 15 bases separated the two germline ends. The CDR3 covers 14 residues. As DNA, the CDR3 is TGTGCCTGGAGCAGGGGGGGAGGGCTCTACGAGCAGTACTTC. It is translated as CAWSRGGGLYEQYF. Supplemented by reference TRBV30 and TRBJ2-7, the full variable domain reads SQTIHQWPATLVQPVGSPLSLECTVEGTSNPNLYWYRQAAGRGLQLLFYSVGIGQISSEVPQNLSASRPQDRQFILSSKKLLLSDSGFYLCAWSRGGGLYEQYFGPGTRLTVT.

V usage is TRBV6-1 and J usage is TRBJ2-1; D gene unclear. The CDR3 totals 10 residues. V lost 8 bases to trimming and J lost 7 bases, with 6 bases between them. In germline, CDR1 is MNHNS, CDR2 SASEGT. The CDR3 loop is CASGFNEQFF. The CDR3 nucleotides are TGTGCCAGCGGTTTTAATGAGCAGTTCTTC.

The V gene is TRBV11-2, the J gene TRBJ2-5, with 8 bases lining up with TRBD1. Germline trimming cut 2 bases from V and 2 bases from J; bases unmatched to any gene: 7. The CDR3 is 16 residues long. Germline CDR1 SGHAT, CDR2 FQNNGV. CDR3 coding DNA: TGTGCCAGCAGCTTACGCCAGGGGGCATTTCAAGAGACCCAGTACTTC. Translation: CASSLRQGAFQETQYF.

The gene calls are TRBV4-2 and TRBJ1-3, with 7 bases identical to TRBD1. The V segment lost 0 bases and the J segment 4 bases; nucleotides outside the gene matches: 9. Per germline, CDR1 LGHNA and CDR2 YNFKEQ. The CDR3 is 17 amino acids. The CDR3 region has the DNA TGTGCCAGCAGCCAAGAAAGGTCTTTGGGACAGGGAAACACCATATATTTT. Translating it yields CASSQERSLGQGNTIYF.

V is TRBV6-6 and J is TRBJ2-3; D call uncertain. The CDR3 runs to 14 residues. Germline CDR1 MNHNY, CDR2 SVGAGI (reference sequence). V lost 2 bases and J lost 1, with 7 bases in between. CDR3 in amino acids: CASSYPAGTDTQYF. The CDR3 region has the DNA TGTGCCAGCAGTTACCCGGCAGGCACAGATACGCAGTATTTT.

V usage is TRBV28 and J usage is TRBJ2-1; D gene ambiguous. The CDR3 is 13 residues long. Trimming removed 1 base at V and 6 bases at J, with 7 bases between. The germline V gene has CDR1 MDHEN and CDR2 SYDVKM. CDR3 protein: CASSLSAPNEQFF. For the CDR3, the DNA is TGTGCCAGCAGTTTATCCGCCCCCAATGAGCAGTTCTTC.